These T cell receptor beta chains were read from a single sample in a study of control samples from healthy donors and cancer patients. Libraries were prepared by immunoSEQ multiplex PCR; TCRdb keeps only in-frame clonotypes and omits some of them. Counted here are some 74,000 clones, about 83% occurring once; the ten biggest clones make up 15% to 19%. Source material: blood. All receptors derive from a man aged 55 to 69 in good health. Both conserved end residues are part of each CDR3. A D gene is named only where the DNA matches it firmly. Where a row states a size, it is once, few, many or the class of an expanded clone; other rows omit it.

d_gene,j_gene,v_gene,abundance,CDR3aa,CDR3nt
-,TRBJ2-3,TRBV7-8,once,CASSQQWDTQYF,TGTGCCAGCAGCCAACAGTGGGATACGCAGTATTTT
-,TRBJ2-7,TRBV9,-,CASSVDPLLGYEQYF,TGTGCCAGCAGCGTAGACCCCCTATTGGGCTACGAGCAGTACTTC
TRBD2,TRBJ2-7,TRBV30,-,CAWSVLAGVKEQYF,TGTGCCTGGAGTGTACTAGCGGGAGTAAAGGAGCAGTACTTC
-,TRBJ2-1,TRBV7-8,-,CASSLRDAAYNEQFF,TGTGCCAGCAGCCTCCGGGACGCGGCCTACAATGAGCAGTTCTTC
-,TRBJ2-2,TRBV5-5,-,CASSSTPYGDTGELFF,TGTGCCAGCAGCTCCACACCCTACGGAGACACCGGGGAGCTGTTTTTT
-,TRBJ1-5,TRBV19,few,CASRSSLVTYSNQPQHF,TGTGCCAGTAGGTCGTCTCTCGTAACTTATAGCAATCAGCCCCAGCATTTT
TRBD1,TRBJ2-7,TRBV19,-,CASSHPGQLSEQYF,TGTGCCAGTAGCCATCCGGGACAGCTCTCCGAGCAGTACTTC
-,TRBJ1-1,TRBV29-1,-,CSASVLQDTEAFF,TGCAGCGCCTCTGTACTGCAGGACACTGAAGCTTTCTTT
TRBD1,TRBJ1-3,TRBV13,few,CASSLYFQGGGNTIYF,TGTGCCAGCAGCTTATATTTTCAGGGGGGTGGAAACACCATATATTTT
-,TRBJ2-7,TRBV3-1/TRBV3-2,once,CASSLRGSYEQYF,TGTGCCAGCAGCCTTCGGGGCTCCTACGAGCAGTACTTC
TRBD2,TRBJ2-5,TRBV6-6,-,CASKWGLAGGEETQYF,TGTGCCAGCAAGTGGGGACTAGCGGGAGGGGAAGAGACCCAGTACTTC
-,TRBJ2-3,TRBV19,-,CASSIDGGLTDTQYF,TGTGCCAGTAGTATAGATGGGGGCCTCACAGATACGCAGTATTTT
-,TRBJ1-2,TRBV18,few,CASSPPGLTIYTF,TGTGCCAGCTCACCACCGGGACTCACGATATACACCTTC
-,TRBJ1-5,TRBV6-2/TRBV6-3,-,CASSKGTGQGYQPQHF,TGTGCCAGCAGTAAAGGAACGGGACAAGGCTATCAGCCCCAGCATTTT
-,TRBJ1-6,TRBV4-3,few,CASSQDHGFNSPLHF,TGCGCCAGCAGCCAAGATCACGGTTTTAATTCACCCCTCCACTTT
TRBD1,TRBJ1-5,TRBV14,-,CASSQKGRQGNQPQHF,TGTGCCAGCAGTCAAAAAGGGAGACAGGGGAATCAGCCCCAGCATTTT
TRBD1,TRBJ1-2,TRBV7-9,-,CASSLEKGALGGYTF,TGTGCCAGCAGCTTAGAGAAGGGGGCATTAGGAGGCTACACCTTC
-,TRBJ2-7,TRBV11-3,-,CASSLEYVRFYEQYF,TGTGCCAGCAGCTTAGAGTACGTCAGGTTCTACGAGCAGTACTTC
TRBD2,TRBJ2-1,TRBV27,-,CASSFRAGELLNEQFF,TGTGCCAGCAGTTTCAGGGCGGGAGAGCTCCTGAATGAGCAGTTCTTC
-,TRBJ2-5,TRBV18,-,CASSPSFVLETQYF,TGTGCCAGCTCACCATCCTTTGTCTTAGAGACCCAGTACTTC
TRBD1,TRBJ1-6,TRBV25-1,few,CATTGTVNSPLHF,TGTGCCACCACCGGGACAGTGAATTCACCCCTCCACTTT